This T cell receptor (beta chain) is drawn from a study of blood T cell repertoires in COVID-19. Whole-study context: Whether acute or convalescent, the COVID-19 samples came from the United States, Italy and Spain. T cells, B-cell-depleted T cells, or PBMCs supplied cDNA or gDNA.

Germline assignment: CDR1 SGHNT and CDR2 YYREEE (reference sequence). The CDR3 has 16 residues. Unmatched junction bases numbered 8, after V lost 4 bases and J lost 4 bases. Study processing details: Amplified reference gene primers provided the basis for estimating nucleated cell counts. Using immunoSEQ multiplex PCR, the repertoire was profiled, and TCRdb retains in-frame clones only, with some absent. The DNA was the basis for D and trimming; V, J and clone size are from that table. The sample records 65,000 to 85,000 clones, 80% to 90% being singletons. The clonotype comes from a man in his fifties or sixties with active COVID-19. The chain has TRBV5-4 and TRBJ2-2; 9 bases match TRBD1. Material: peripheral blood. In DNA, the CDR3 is TGTGCCAGCAGCGCAGCACAGGGGGCGGGCACCGGGGAGCTGTTTTTT. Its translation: CASSAAQGAGTGELFF.